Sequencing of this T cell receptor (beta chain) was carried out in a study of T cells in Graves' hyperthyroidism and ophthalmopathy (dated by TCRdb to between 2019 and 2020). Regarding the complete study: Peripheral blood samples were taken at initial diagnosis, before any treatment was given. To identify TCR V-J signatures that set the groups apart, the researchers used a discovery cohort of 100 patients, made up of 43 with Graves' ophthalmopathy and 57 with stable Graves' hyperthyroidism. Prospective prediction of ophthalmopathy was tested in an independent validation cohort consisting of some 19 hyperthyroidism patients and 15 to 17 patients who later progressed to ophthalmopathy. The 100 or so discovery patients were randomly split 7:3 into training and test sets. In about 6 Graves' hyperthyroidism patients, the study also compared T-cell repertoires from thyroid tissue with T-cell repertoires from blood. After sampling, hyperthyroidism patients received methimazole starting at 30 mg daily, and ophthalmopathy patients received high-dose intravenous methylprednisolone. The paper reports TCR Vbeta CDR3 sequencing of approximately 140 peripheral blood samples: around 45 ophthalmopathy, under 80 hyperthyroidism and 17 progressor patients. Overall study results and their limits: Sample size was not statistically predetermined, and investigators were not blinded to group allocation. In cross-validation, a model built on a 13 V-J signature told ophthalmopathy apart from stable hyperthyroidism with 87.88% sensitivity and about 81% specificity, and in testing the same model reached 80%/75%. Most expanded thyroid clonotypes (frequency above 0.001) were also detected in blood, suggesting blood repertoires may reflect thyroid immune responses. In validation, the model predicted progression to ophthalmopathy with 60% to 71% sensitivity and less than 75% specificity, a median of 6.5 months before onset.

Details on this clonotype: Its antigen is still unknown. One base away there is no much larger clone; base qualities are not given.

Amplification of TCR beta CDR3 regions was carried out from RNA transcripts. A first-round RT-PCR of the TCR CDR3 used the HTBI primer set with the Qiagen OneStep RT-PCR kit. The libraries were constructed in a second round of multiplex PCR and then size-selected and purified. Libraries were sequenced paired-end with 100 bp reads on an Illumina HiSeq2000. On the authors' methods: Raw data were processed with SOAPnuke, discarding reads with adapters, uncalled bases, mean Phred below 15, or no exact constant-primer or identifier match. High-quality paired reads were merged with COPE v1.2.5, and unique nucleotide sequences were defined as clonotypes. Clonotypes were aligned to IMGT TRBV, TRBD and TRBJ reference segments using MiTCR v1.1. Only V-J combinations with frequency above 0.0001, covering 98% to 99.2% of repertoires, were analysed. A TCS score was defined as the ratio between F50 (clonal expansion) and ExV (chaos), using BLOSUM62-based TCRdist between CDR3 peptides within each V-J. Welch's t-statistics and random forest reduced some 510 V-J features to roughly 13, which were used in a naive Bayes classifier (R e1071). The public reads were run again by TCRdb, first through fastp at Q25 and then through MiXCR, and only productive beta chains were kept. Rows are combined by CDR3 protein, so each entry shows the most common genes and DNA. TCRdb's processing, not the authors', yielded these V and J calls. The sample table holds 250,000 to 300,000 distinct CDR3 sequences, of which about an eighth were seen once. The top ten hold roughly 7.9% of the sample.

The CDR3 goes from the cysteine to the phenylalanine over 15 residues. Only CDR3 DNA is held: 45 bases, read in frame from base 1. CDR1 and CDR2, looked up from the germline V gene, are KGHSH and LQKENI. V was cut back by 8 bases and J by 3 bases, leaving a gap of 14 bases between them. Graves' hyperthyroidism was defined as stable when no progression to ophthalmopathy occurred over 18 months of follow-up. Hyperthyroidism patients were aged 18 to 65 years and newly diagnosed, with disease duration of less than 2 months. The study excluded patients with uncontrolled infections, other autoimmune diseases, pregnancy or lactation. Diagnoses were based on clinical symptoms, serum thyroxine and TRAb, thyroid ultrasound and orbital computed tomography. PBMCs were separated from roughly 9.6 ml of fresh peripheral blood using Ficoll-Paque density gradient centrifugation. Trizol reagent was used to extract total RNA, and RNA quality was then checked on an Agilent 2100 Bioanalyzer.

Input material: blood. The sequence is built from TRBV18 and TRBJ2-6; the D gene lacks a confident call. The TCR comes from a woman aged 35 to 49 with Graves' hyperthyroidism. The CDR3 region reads CASPQRTGGANVLTF. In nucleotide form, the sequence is TGTGCCAGCCCACAACGGACGGGTGGGGCCAACGTCCTGACTTTC.